Listed below are T cell receptor beta chains from one sample, sequenced in a study of cytomegalovirus exposure and HLA in healthy donors. Here immunoSEQ multiplex PCR was the method, and the copy in TCRdb shows in-frame clones only, minus some. The table shows 150,000 to 200,000 clones, with about 75% occurring only once. Sequencing used PBMCs. These TCRs come from a woman aged 40-49 years in good health and CMV-seropositive. Each CDR3 is given with its conserved first and last residue.

>TRBV27|TRBJ1-1
CASSSGTGPEAFF
>TRBV5-1|TRBJ2-3
CASSLGHSVSDTQYF
>TRBV28|TRBJ1-5
CASRVGQGAGNQPQHF
>TRBV28|TRBJ2-3
CASRTSLTDTQYF
>TRBV9|TRBJ2-3
CASSVSSNTDTQYF
>TRBV18|TRBJ1-3
CASSPETGTFSGNTIYF
>TRBV10-1|TRBJ1-1
CASSDTNTEAFF
>TRBV5-1|TRBJ2-3
CASSPIIVSSTDTQYF
>TRBV11-3|TRBJ1-5
CASTEGAEYSNQPQHF
>TRBV2|TRBJ1-4
CASSGVGGRYEKLFF
>TRBV15|TRBJ2-2
CATSRDLTGGTGELFF